The subject of this entry is one T cell receptor beta chain. Collection of roughly 10 milliliters of peripheral blood was performed for each donor. The data belong to a study of blood T cells in healthy people across ages. Primed by a sample-barcoded 5' primer and a J-beta primer mix, a second PCR proceeded for about 6 to 11 cycles. TCRdb independently ran MiXCR on the 5' RACE reads; one entry per CDR3 protein. The sample holds hundreds of thousands of distinct CDR3 sequences; 52% are singletons and the top ten take roughly 12%. Germline values: CDR1 DFQATT, CDR2 SNEGSKA (reference sequence). This CDR3 comprises 15 residues.

Sequenced input: blood. The V call is TRBV20-1, the J call TRBJ2-7, with D possibly TRBD2 on 6 matching bases. The J call may be faulty, since TRBJ2-5 better matches the DNA end. The clonotype originates from a woman of 80 years or more in good health. CDR3 coding DNA: TGCAGTCTTTCAGGGACTCCCAACGACCAAGAGACCCAGTACTTC. Translated: CSLSGTPNDQETQYF.